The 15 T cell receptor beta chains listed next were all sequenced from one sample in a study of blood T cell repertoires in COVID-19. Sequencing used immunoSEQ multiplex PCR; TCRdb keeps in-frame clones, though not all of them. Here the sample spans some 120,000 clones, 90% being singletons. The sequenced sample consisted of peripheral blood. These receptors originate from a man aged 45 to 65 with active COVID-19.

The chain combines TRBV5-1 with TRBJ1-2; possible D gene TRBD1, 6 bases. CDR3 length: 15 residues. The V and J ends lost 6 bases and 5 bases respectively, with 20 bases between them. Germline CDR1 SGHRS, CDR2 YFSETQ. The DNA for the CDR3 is TGCGCCAGCAACAACTCCACGGACAGCCTATATGGCTACACCTTC. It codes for CASNNSTDSLYGYTF.

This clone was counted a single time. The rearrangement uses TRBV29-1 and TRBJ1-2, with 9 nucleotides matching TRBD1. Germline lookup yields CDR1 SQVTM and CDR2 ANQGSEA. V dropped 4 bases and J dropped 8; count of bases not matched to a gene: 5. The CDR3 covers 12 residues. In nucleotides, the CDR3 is TGCAGCGTTGGGGACAGGGTGCAGGGCTACACCTTC. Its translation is CSVGDRVQGYTF. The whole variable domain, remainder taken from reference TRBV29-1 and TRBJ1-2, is SAVISQKPSRDICQRGTSLTIQCQVDSQVTMMFWYRQQPGQSLTLIATANQGSEATYESGFVIDKFPISRPNLTFSTLTVSNMSPEDSSIYLCSVGDRVQGYTFGSGTRLTVV.

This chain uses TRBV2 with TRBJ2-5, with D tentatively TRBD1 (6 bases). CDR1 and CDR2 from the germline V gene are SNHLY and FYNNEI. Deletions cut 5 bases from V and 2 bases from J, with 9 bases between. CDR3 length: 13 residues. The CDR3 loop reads CASSLQGQETQYF. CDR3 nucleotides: TGTGCCAGCAGTCTGCAGGGGCAAGAGACCCAGTACTTC.

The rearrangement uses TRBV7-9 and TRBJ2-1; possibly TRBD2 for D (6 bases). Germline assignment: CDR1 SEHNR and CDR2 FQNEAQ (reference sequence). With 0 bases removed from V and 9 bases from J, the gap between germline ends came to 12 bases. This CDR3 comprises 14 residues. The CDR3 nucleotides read TGTGCCAGCAGCTTAGCAGCCCTGCGGGGTGAGCAGTTCTTC. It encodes CASSLAALRGEQFF.

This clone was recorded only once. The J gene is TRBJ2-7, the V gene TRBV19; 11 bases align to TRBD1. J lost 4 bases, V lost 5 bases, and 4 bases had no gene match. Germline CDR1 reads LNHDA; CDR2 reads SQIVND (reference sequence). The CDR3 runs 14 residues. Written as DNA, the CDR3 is TGTGCCAGTAGTCGGACAGGGGGCTGGTACGAGCAGTACGTC. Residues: CASSRTGGWYEQYV.

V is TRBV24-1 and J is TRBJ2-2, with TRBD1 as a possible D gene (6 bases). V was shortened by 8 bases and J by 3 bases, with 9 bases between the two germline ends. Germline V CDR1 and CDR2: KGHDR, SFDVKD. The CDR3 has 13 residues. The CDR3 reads CATKDSYTGELFF. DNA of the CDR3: TGTGCCACCAAGGACAGCTACACCGGGGAGCTGTTTTTT.

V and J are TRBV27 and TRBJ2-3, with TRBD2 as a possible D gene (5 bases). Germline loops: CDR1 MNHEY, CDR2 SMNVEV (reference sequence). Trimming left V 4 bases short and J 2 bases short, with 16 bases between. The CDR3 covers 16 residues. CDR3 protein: CASSSSTEGPTDTQYF. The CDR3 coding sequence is TGTGCCAGCAGTTCATCGACTGAGGGCCCCACAGATACGCAGTATTTT.

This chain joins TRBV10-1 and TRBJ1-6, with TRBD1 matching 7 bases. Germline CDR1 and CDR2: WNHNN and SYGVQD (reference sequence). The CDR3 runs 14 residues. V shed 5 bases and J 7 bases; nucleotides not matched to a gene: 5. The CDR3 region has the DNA TGCGCCAGCAGTCGGACAGGCGAAAATTCACCCCTCCACTTT. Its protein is CASSRTGENSPLHF.

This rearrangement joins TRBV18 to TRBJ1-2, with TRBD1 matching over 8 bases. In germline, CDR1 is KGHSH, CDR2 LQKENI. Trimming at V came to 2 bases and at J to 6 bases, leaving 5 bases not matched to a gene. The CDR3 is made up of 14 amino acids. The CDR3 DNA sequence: TGTGCCAGCTCACCAGATCACAGGGGGAATGGCTACACCTTC. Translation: CASSPDHRGNGYTF.

This CDR3 reads CASRPTGANTGELFF. The CDR3 DNA reads as TGCGCCAGCAGACCGACAGGGGCGAACACCGGGGAGCTGTTTTTT. The chain is built from TRBV10-2 and TRBJ2-2, with TRBD1 matching 8 bases. This CDR3 contains 15 residues. Looked up from germline, CDR1 is WSHSY and CDR2 is SAAADI. V was pared by 6 bases and J by 0 bases, with 3 bases of the junction left unmatched.

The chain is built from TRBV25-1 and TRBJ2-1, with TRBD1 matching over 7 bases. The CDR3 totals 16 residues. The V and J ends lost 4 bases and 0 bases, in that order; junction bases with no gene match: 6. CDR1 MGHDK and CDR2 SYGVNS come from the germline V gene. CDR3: CASSVTGANSYNEQFF. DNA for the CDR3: TGTGCCAGCAGTGTCACAGGGGCCAACTCCTACAATGAGCAGTTCTTC.

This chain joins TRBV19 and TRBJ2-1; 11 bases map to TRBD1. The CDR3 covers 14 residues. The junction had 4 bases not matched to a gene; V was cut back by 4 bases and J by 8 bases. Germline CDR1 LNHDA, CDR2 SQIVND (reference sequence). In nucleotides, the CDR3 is TGTGCCAGTAGTAGGGGACAGGGGGGGGATGAGCAGTTCTTC. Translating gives CASSRGQGGDEQFF.

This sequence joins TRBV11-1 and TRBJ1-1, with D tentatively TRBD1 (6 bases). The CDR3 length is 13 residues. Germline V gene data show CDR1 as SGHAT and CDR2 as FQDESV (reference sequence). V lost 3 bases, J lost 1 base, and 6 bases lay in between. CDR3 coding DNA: TGTGCCAGCAGCTTGACAGGGAACACTGAAGCTTTCTTT. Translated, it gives CASSLTGNTEAFF.

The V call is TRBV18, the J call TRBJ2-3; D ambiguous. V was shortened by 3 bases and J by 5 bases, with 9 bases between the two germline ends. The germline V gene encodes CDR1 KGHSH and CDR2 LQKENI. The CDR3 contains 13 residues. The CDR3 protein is CASSPRSEDTQYF. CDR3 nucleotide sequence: TGTGCCAGCTCACCGCGCTCTGAAGATACGCAGTATTTT.

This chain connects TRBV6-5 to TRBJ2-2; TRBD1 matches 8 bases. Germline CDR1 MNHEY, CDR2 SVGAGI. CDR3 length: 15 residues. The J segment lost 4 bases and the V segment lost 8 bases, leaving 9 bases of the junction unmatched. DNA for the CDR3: TGTGCCAGCCACTTGGCAGGGGGCCCCACCGGGGAGCTGTTTTTT. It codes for CASHLAGGPTGELFF.